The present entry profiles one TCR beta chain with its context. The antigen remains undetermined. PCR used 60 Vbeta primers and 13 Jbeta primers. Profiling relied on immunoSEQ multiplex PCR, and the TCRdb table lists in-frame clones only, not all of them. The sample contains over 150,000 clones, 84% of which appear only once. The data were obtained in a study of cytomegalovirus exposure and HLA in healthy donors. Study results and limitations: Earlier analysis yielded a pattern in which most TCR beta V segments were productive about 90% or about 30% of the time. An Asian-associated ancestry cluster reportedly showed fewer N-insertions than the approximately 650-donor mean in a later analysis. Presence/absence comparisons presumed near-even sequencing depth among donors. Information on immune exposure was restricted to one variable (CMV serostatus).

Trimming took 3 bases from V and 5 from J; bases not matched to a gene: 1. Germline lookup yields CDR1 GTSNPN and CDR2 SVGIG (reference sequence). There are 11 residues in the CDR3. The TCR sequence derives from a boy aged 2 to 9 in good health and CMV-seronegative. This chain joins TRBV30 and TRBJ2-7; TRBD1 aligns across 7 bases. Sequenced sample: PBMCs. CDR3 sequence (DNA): TGTGCCTGGAGCGACAGGGACGAGCAGTACTTC. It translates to CAWSDRDEQYF.